The 6 T cell receptor beta chains presented below share a single source sample, sequenced in a study of T cell repertoires in cytomegalovirus infection. Their specific antigens are unknown. In TCRdb, the reads were re-called with MiXCR into one record per CDR3 protein. This table has around 900,000 distinct CDR3 sequences, around 30% appearing once. The material sequenced was cultured CD8+ T cells from PBMCs, taken from culture after CMV antigen stimulation. The receptor source for this set is a human donor in good health (CMV status not recorded). Some clones in this sample may be carry-over from other donors' samples.

The rearrangement links TRBV7-4 to TRBJ2-1, with D unclear. This CDR3 has 17 residues. Trimming stripped 1 base from V and 1 base from J, with 14 bases between. CDR1 and CDR2 from the germline V gene are SGHVT and SQSDAQ. The CDR3 nucleotides are TGTGCCAGCAGCTTAGAACGCACTCAGCCATCCTACAATGAGCAGTTCTTC. Translation gives CASSLERTQPSYNEQFF.

This clonotype was seen a few times. The chain recombines TRBV7-6 with TRBJ2-3; D may be TRBD1 or TRBD2 (6 bases each). The CDR3 consists of 15 residues. Trimming shortened V by 1 base and J by 4 bases, and 12 bases separated the two germline ends. Germline CDR1 SGHVS, CDR2 FNYEAQ. This chain's CDR3 is CASSLVPGAADTQYF. The CDR3 DNA is TGTGCCAGCAGCTTAGTCCCGGGGGCGGCAGATACGCAGTATTTT. Combining the CDR3 with reference TRBV7-6 and TRBJ2-3 gives the whole variable domain GAGVSQSPRYKVTKRGQDVALRCDPISGHVSLYWYRQALGQGPEFLTYFNYEAQQDKSGLPNDRFSAERPEGSISTLTIQRTEQRDSAMYRCASSLVPGAADTQYFGPGTRLTVL.

The table lists this clonotype with a few counts. The chain is built from TRBV7-9 and TRBJ1-2; D is uncertain. The CDR3 has 14 residues. The germline V gene encodes CDR1 SEHNR and CDR2 FQNEAQ (reference sequence). The V and J ends lost 5 bases and 5 bases respectively, with 15 bases between them. This CDR3 reads CASSGIMTSYGYTF. The CDR3 DNA is TGTGCCAGCAGCGGGATAATGACATCATATGGCTACACCTTC.

This sequence joins TRBV6-5 and TRBJ2-2; 7 nucleotides align to TRBD1. The V and J ends lost 6 bases and 5 bases, in that order; junction bases with no gene match: 6. The germline V gene has CDR1 MNHEY and CDR2 SVGAGI. This CDR3 has 14 residues. As DNA, the CDR3 is TGTGCCAGCAGCGGGACAGTCTCAACCGGGGAGCTGTTTTTT. Amino acid sequence: CASSGTVSTGELFF.

This clonotype has more than one count but fewer than ten. The rearrangement uses TRBV27 and TRBJ1-5; D possibly corresponds to TRBD1 (5 bases). The V end lost 5 bases, the J end lost 2 bases, and 10 bases lay between the germline ends. Germline-derived CDR1 and CDR2 are MNHEY and SMNVEV (reference sequence). The CDR3 is 14 residues long. DNA for the CDR3: TGTGCCAGCAGTGTCGGGGCGGGCAATCAGCCCCAGCATTTT. Translated: CASSVGAGNQPQHF.

V is TRBV18 and J is TRBJ2-6; maybe TRBD2 (6 bases). CDR3 length: 20 residues. V dropped 3 bases and J dropped 1 base, with 22 bases sitting between them. From germline, CDR1 is KGHSH and CDR2 LQKENI. For the CDR3, the DNA is TGTGCCAGCTCACCTACTCACCGACCGGGACTGATATCTGGGGCCAACGTCCTGACTTTC. Translation: CASSPTHRPGLISGANVLTF. The variable domain in full, with the rest retrieved from reference TRBV18 and TRBJ2-6, is NAGVMQNPRHLVRRRGQEARLRCSPMKGHSHVYWYRQLPEEGLKFMVYLQKENIIDESGMPKERFSAEFPKEGPSILRIQQVVRGDSAAYFCASSPTHRPGLISGANVLTFGAGSRLTVL.